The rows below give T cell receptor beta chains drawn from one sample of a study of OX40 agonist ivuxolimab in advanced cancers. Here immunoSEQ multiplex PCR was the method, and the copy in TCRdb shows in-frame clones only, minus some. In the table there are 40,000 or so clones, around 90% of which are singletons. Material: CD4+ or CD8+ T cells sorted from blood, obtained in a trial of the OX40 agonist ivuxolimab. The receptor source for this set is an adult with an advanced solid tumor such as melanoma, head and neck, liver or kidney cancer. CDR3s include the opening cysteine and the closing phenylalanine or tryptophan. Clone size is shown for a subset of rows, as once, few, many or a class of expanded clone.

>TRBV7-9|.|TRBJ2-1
CASDSTDRPDLSNEQFF
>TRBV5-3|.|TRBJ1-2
CASSLGAPKHYGYTF
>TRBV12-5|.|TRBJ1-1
CASLPFGTEAFF
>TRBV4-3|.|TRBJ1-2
CASSQDRGGGYGYTF
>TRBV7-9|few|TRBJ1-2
CASSSYSGQGFGYTF
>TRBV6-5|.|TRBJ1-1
CASSYSKGSATEAFF
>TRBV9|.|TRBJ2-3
CASSVSRLNTDTQYF
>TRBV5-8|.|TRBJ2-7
CASSRRGLSSYEQYF
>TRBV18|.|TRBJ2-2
CASSPPGTGKAPGELFF
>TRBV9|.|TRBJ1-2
CASSVRQGNGYTF
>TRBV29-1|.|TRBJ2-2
CSVVPGQGNTGELFF
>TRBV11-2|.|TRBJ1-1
CASSLAYRGMNTEAFF
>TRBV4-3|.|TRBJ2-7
CASSQGQGWDEQYF
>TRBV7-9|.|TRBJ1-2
CASSLVSGQGAYGYTF
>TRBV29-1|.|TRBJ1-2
CSVGQGLDYGYTF
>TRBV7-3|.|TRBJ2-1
CASSPTTHGGEQFF
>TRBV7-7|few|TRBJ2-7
CASSLEGREQYF
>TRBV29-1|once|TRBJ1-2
CSVLHTALNYGYTF
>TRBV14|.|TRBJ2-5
CASSHLLGQGMGETQYF
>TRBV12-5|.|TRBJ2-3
CASGTQAGASQDTQYF
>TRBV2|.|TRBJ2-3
CASSRRAGTDTQYF
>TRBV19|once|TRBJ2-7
CASSPGIDEQYF
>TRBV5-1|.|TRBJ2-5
CASSLLTGSETQYF
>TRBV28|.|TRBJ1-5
CASSWGQGAWANQPQHF
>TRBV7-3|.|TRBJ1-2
CASSPSGGTYGYTF
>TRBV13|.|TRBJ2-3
CASSLGTFQGTDTQYF
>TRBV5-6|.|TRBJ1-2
CASSSEQGPYGYTF
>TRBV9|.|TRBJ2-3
CASSVATASTDTQYF
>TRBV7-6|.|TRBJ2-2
CASSLALARDPTYNTGELFF
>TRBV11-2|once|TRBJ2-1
CASMDETGATYNEQFF
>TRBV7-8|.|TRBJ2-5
CASSPSGGEGETQYF
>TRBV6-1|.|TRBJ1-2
CASGDTGAGYGYTF
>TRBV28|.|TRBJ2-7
CASSLRAANSPSYEQYF
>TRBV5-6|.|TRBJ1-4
CASSLDRAVSTTNEKLFF
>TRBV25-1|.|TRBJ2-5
CASSGGGFRKETQYF
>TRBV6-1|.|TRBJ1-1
CASSYRGVTEAFF
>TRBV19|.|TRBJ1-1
CASSIGGVEAFF
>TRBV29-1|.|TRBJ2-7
CSVLLAGGLLYEQYF
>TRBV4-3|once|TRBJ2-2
CASSQTQGAKDTGELFF
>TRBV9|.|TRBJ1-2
CASSVEGGASVYGYTF
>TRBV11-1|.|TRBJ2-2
CASSLNLGTGELFF